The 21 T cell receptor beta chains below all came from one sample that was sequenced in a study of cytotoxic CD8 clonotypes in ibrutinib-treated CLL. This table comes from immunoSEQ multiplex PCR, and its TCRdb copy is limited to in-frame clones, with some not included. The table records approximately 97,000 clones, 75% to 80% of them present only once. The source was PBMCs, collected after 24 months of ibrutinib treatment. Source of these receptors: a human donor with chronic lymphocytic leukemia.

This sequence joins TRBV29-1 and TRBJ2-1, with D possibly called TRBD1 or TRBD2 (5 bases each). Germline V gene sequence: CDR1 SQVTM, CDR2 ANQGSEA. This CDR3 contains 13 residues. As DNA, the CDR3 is TGCAAGATCAGAGGGGTTGGAGACAATGAGCAGTTCTTC. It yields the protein CKIRGVGDNEQFF.

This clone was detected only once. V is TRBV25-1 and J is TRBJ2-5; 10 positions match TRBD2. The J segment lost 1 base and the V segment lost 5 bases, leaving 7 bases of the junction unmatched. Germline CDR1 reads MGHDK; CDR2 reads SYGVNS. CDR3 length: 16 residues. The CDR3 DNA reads TGTGCCAGCAGTCGACGGACTAGCGGAACCCAAGAGACCCAGTACTTC. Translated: CASSRRTSGTQETQYF.

CDR3 sequence (DNA): TGTGCCAGCAGTGAATCGGTCCACCCTACCGGGGAGCTGTTTTTT. Protein sequence: CASSESVHPTGELFF. This chain joins TRBV6-1 and TRBJ2-2; D unclear. Trimming removed 2 bases from V and 5 bases from J, with 12 bases in between. The length of the CDR3 is 15 residues. The germline V gene encodes CDR1 MNHNS and CDR2 SASEGT.

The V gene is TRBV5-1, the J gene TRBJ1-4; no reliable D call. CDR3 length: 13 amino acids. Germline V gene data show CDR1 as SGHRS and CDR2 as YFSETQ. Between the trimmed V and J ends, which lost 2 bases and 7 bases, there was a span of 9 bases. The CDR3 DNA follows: TGCGCCAGCAGCTTCCTCGGTTTTGAAAAACTGTTTTTT. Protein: CASSFLGFEKLFF.

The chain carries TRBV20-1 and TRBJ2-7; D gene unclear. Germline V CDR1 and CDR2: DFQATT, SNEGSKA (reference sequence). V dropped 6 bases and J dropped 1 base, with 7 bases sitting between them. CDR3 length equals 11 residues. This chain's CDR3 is CSAPRSYEQYF. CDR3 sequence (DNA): TGCAGTGCCCCCCGTTCCTACGAGCAGTACTTC.

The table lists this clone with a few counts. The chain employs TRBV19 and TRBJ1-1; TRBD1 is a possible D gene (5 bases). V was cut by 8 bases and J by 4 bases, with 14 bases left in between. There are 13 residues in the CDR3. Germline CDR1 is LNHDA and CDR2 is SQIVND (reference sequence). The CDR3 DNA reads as TGTGCCAGTCGGGGCCCCGGGGGCACTGAAGCTTTCTTT. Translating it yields CASRGPGGTEAFF. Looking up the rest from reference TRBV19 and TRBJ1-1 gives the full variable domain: DGGITQSPKYLFRKEGQNVTLSCEQNLNHDAMYWYRQDPGQGLRLIYYSQIVNDFQKGDIAEGYSVSREKKESFPLTVTSAQKNPTAFYLCASRGPGGTEAFFGQGTRLTVV.

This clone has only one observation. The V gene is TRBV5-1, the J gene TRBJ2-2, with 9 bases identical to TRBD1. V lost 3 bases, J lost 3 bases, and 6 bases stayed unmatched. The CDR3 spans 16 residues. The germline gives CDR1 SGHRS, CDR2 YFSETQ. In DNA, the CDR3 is TGCGCCAGCAGCTCCCGACAGGGGGGAGACACCGGGGAGCTGTTTTTT. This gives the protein CASSSRQGGDTGELFF.

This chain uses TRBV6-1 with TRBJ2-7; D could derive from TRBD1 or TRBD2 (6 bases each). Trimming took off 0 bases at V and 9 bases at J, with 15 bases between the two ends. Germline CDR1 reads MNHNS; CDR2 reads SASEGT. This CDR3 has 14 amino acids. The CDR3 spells CASSEAGGGQWQYF. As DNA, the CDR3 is TGTGCCAGCAGTGAAGCGGGGGGCGGACAGTGGCAGTACTTC.

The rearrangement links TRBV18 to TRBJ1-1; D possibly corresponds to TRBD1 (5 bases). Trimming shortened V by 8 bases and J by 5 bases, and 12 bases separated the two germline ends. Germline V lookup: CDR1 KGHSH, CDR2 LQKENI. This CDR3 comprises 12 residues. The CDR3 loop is CASGRERTEAFF. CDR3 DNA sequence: TGTGCCAGCGGCAGGGAAAGGACTGAAGCTTTCTTT.

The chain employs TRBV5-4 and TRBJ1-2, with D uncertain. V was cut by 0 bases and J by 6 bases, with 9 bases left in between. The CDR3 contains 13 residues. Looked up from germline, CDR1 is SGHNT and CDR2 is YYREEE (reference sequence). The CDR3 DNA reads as TGTGCCAGCAGCTTGGCCCCAGGAGATGGCTACACCTTC. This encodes CASSLAPGDGYTF.

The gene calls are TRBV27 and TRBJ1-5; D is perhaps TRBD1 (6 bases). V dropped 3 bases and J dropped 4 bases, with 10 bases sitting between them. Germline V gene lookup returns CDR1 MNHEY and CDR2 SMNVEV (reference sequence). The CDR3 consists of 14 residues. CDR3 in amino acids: CASSFAGANQPQHF. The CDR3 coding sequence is TGTGCCAGCAGTTTTGCAGGGGCTAATCAGCCCCAGCATTTT.

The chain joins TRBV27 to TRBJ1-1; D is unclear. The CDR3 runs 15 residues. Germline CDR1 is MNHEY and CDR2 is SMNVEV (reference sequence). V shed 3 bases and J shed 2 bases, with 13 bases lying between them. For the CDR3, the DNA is TGTGCCAGCAGTTTTAAGGTTGAGGGAAACACTGAAGCTTTCTTT. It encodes CASSFKVEGNTEAFF.

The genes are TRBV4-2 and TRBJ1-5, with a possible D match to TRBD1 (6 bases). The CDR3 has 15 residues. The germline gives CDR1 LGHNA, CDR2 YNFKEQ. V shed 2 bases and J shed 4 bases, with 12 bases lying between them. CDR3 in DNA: TGTGCCAGCAGCCAATTGGAAGGGGGAAATCAGCCCCAGCATTTT. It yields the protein CASSQLEGGNQPQHF.

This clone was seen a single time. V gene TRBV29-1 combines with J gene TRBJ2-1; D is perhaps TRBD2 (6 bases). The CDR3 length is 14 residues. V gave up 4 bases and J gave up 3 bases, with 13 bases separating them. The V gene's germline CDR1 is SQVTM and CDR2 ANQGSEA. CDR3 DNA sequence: TGCAGCGTTGCCCTGCGGGGCAACTACAATGAGCAGTTCTTC. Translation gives CSVALRGNYNEQFF.

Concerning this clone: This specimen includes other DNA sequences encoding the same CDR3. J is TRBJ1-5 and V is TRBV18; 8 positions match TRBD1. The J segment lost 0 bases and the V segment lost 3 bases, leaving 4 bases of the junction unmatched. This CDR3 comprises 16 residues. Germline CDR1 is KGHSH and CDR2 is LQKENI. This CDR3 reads CASSPGTGYSNQPQHF. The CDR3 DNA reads TGTGCCAGCTCACCGGGGACAGGATATAGCAATCAGCCCCAGCATTTT.

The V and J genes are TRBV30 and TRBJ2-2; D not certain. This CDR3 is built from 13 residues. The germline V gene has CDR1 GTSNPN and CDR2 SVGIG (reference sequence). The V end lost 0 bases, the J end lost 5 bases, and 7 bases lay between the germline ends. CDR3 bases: TGTGCCTGGAGTGTACGGGTAACCGGGGAGCTGTTTTTT. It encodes CAWSVRVTGELFF.

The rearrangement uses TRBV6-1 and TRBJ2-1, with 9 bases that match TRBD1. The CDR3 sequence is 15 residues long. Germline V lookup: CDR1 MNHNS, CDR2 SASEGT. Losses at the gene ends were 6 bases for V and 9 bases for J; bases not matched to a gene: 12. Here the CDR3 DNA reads TGTGCCAGCAGACTAAGAGGGACAGGGATAGGTGAGCAGTTCTTC. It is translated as CASRLRGTGIGEQFF.

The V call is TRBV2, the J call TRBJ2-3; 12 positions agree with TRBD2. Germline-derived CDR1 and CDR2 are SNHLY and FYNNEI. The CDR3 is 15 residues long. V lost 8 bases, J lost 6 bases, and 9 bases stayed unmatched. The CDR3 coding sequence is TGTGCCAGCCGGAGGACTAGCGGGAATCTTGATACGCAGTATTTT. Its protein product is CASRRTSGNLDTQYF. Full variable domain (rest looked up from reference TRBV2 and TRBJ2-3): EPEVTQTPSHQVTQMGQEVILRCVPISNHLYFYWYRQILGQKVEFLVSFYNNEISEKSEIFDDQFSVERPDGSNFTLKIRSTKLEDSAMYFCASRRTSGNLDTQYFGPGTRLTVL.

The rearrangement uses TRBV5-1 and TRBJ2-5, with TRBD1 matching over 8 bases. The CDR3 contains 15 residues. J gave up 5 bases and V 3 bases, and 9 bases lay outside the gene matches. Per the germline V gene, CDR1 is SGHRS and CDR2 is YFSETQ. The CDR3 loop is CASSSDRVISETQYF. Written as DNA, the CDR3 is TGCGCCAGCAGCTCGGACAGGGTAATTTCGGAGACCCAGTACTTC. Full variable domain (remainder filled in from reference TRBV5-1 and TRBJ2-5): KAGVTQTPRYLIKTRGQQVTLSCSPISGHRSVSWYQQTPGQGLQFLFEYFSETQRNKGNFPGRFSGRQFSNSRSEMNVSTLELGDSALYLCASSSDRVISETQYFGPGTRLLVL.

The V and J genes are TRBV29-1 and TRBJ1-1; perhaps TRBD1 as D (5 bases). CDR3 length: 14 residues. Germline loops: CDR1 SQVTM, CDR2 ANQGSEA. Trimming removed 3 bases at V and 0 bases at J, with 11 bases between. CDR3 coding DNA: TGCAGCGTTGAGATCGACAGCATGAACACTGAAGCTTTCTTT. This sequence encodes CSVEIDSMNTEAFF.

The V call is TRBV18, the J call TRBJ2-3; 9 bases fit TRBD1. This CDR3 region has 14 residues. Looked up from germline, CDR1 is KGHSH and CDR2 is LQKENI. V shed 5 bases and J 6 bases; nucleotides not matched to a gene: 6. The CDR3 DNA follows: TGTGCCAGCTCAGCCAGGACAGGGGAGGATACGCAGTATTTT. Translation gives CASSARTGEDTQYF.